This TCR beta chain was documented in a study of blood T cells in healthy people across ages (dated by TCRdb to between 2014 and 2016). Background on the whole study: In model experiments, roughly one uniquely barcoded TCR beta cDNA molecule per two T cells was captured by template switching. To track age-related changes in TCR beta repertoire diversity, the study relied on deep sequencing normalized with unique cDNA molecular identifiers. Donors were grouped into four age groups: young (average 16 years), middle-aged (over 35), aged (approximately 67) and long-lived (approximately 75). Donors of different ages were randomly distributed across sequencing lanes to avoid experimental bias. Two additional independent replicas of 1 million unique cDNA reads from the same blood draw were analyzed for two donors (one aged 18 to 29 and one aged 80 or older).

There are 15 amino acids in the CDR3, from cysteine to phenylalanine inclusive. CDR3 DNA only is kept here, 45 bases in frame from base 1. Via the germline V gene, CDR1 is SGHDT and CDR2 YYEEEE. At the junction V is shortened by 2 bases and J by 5 bases; bases outside the gene matches: 7. Overall study outcomes, separate from this receptor: Observed TCR beta diversity per million T cells fell roughly linearly with age, and a significant reduction was already apparent by age roughly 41. Bulk unsorted PBMC profiling prevented conclusive comparison of naive and antigen-experienced compartments. A strong correlation was found between observed TCR beta diversity and the percentage of naive T cells measured by flow cytometry. Estimates of total diversity based on one million sequenced T cells were considered lower bounds and underestimates. The CMV infection status of donors was not known, potentially confounding age-related changes in expanded clonotypes. Compared with the aged group, more naive CD4+ T cells, fewer expanded clones and increased TCR diversity were shown by the long-lived group, suggesting age selection.

The library was made by 5' RACE. TCRdb shows the sequencer as Illumina HiSeq 2500. The second PCR ran for about 7 to 11 cycles and used a J-beta primer mix along with a sample-barcoded 5' primer. A unique molecular identifier was introduced onto each TCR beta cDNA molecule by a template-switch 5' adaptor carrying 12 random nucleotides. At least 2.5 million CDR3-containing paired-end reads were obtained from each sample. First-strand cDNA synthesis was performed from all RNA using the Mint cDNA synthesis kit, with priming by a TRBC-specific oligonucleotide. All cDNA was treated with uracil-DNA glycosylase and then went through a first 18-cycle PCR with the universal primers M1SS and BC2_uni_R. In the paper's pipeline: Each sample was normalized by randomly selecting 1 million high-quality reads, each carrying a distinct molecular identifier. Reads sharing molecular identifiers were discarded rather than binned into consensus sequences. CDR3 identification, clonotype clustering and error correction used MiTCR with a Q25 quality threshold and the strictest error-elimination algorithm. Lower-bound total TCR beta diversity was estimated with a nonparametric unseen species model using Euler transformation. In TCRdb, the public reads were trimmed at Q25 with fastp and aligned with MiXCR, with productive beta chains retained. Duplicate CDR3 protein sequences are folded into a single record with the most common DNA and genes. TCRdb, rather than the study authors, made the V and J calls. For this sample there are just under 750,000 distinct CDR3 sequences; about 20% appear just once. The top ten clones comprise around a fifth of the sample.

As for this clonotype: No antigen is known for it. Per-base quality was not reported, and no clone a single base away is much larger than it.

Systemically healthy Caucasian individuals from Russia, 35 to 50 in total and aged about 6 to 100 years, were included as donors. Around 10 milliliters of peripheral blood were collected from each donor into EDTA-treated Vacutainer tubes. Ficoll-Paque density-gradient centrifugation was used to isolate PBMCs, with at least 6.5 million per sample. Trizol reagent was used to extract total RNA from the PBMCs, yielding at least 6 micrograms per sample. The percentages of naive CD45RAhigh/CD27high T cells were determined by flow cytometry on a PBMC aliquot from every donor. This receptor was obtained from a man aged 65 to 79 in good health. The rearranged segments are TRBV5-6 and TRBJ2-5; the junction holds 9 bases that match TRBD1. Sequencing was carried out using blood. The nucleotide sequence is TGTGCCAGCAGCTTTCGGACAGGGGCCGGGGAGACCCAGTACTTC. Its translation reads: CASSFRTGAGETQYF.